This T cell receptor beta chain was identified during a study of shared clonotypes between healthy human individuals. Clones were sequenced by immunoSEQ multiplex PCR, and TCRdb holds only the in-frame ones, with some missing. The table has about 1,900,000 clones, about 95% seen once. Study results and caveats: Some clonotypes were shared by all four sorted-subset donors, while others were not shared. The non-shared ones had lower generation probabilities than the shared ones.

The CDR3 spans 16 residues. The germline V gene has CDR1 SGHAT and CDR2 FQNNGV. Trimming pared 5 bases from V and 1 base from J, leaving 16 bases between. This clone was counted once. The antigen is undetermined. Naivety among CD8 cells was defined by CD45RO negativity and positive CCR7 selection, thereby excluding terminally differentiated effector memory CD45RA+ cells. The chain is built from TRBV11-2 and TRBJ2-3; D uncertain. Sequenced: naive CD8+ T cells sorted from blood. The sequence was obtained from a man between 18 and 35 years old in good health. This chain's CDR3 is CASSLQQTLGTDTQYF. CDR3 DNA sequence: TGTGCCAGCAGCCTCCAACAGACTCTAGGCACAGATACGCAGTATTTT. Full variable domain (missing parts from reference TRBV11-2 and TRBJ2-3): EAGVAQSPRYKIIEKRQSVAFWCNPISGHATLYWYQQILGQGPKLLIQFQNNGVVDDSQLPKDRFSAERLKGVDSTLKIQPAKLEDSAVYLCASSLQQTLGTDTQYFGPGTRLTVL.